The 32 T cell receptor beta chains below all came from one sample that was sequenced in a study of T cell responses to AZD1222 COVID-19 vaccine. Repertoires were generated with immunoSEQ multiplex PCR, while TCRdb's copy carries only in-frame clones and drops some. The table records roughly 150,000 clones, approximately 94% of them present only once. The specimen was peripheral blood, collected 28 days after the second AZD1222 dose. These receptors were taken from an adult who received the AZD1222 COVID-19 vaccine.

V and J are TRBV11-1 and TRBJ2-7, with TRBD1 identical over 7 bases. Germline trimming cut 1 base from V and 5 bases from J; bases unmatched to any gene: 5. Germline V CDR1 and CDR2: SGHAT, FQDESV (reference sequence). The CDR3 is 14 amino acids. Here the CDR3 DNA reads TGTGCCAGCAGCTTAGGGACAGGTGGAGACGAGCAGTACTTC. It is translated as CASSLGTGGDEQYF.

This rearrangement joins TRBV6-6 to TRBJ1-4; no clear D. Looked up from germline, CDR1 is MNHNY and CDR2 is SVGAGI (reference sequence). The CDR3 runs to 12 residues. V lost 6 bases and J lost 7, with 9 bases in between. CDR3 bases: TGTGCCAGCAGCCAGGACCCTGAAAAACTGTTTTTT. Protein sequence: CASSQDPEKLFF.

The rearrangement uses TRBV10-3 and TRBJ2-7; D may be TRBD2 (5 bases). V was shortened by 3 bases and J by 7 bases, with 13 bases between the two germline ends. Germline CDR1 and CDR2: ENHRY and SYGVKD. The length of the CDR3 is 13 residues. The CDR3 loop is CAISDSGLGEQYF. CDR3 sequence (DNA): TGTGCCATCAGTGACAGCGGCCTAGGGGAGCAGTACTTC.

The genes are TRBV29-1 and TRBJ2-7, with D perhaps assigned TRBD1 or TRBD2 (5 bases each). Per the germline V gene, CDR1 is SQVTM and CDR2 is ANQGSEA. The CDR3 sequence is 12 residues long. Trimming left V 6 bases short and J 3 bases short, with 12 bases between. The CDR3 bases are TGCAGCGTGGGACCCCAATACTACGAGCAGTACTTC. This gives the protein CSVGPQYYEQYF.

The chain uses TRBV6-5 and TRBJ1-2; unclear D gene. Germline values: CDR1 MNHEY, CDR2 SVGAGI. The CDR3 has 12 amino acids. V lost 6 bases and J lost 8, with 13 bases in between. The CDR3: CASSLIGRGYTF. CDR3 bases: TGTGCCAGCAGCCTGATTGGGAGGGGCTACACCTTC.

J is TRBJ2-7 and V is TRBV7-9, with 9 bases that match TRBD1. Germline CDR1 SEHNR, CDR2 FQNEAQ (reference sequence). The CDR3 runs to 15 residues. The J segment lost 5 bases and the V segment lost 8 bases, leaving 13 bases of the junction unmatched. The chain's CDR3 is CASGSSGTGHDEQYF. The CDR3, as DNA: TGTGCCAGCGGCAGCAGCGGGACAGGGCACGACGAGCAGTACTTC.

This chain connects TRBV7-8 to TRBJ2-1, with 10 bases that match TRBD2. This CDR3 is built from 16 residues. The J segment lost 0 bases and the V segment lost 3 bases, leaving 2 bases of the junction unmatched. The germline V gene encodes CDR1 SGHVS and CDR2 FQNEAQ. CDR3 in amino acids: CASSLRTSGSYNEQFF. The CDR3 DNA is TGTGCCAGCAGCTTGCGGACTAGCGGCTCCTACAATGAGCAGTTCTTC.

This chain uses TRBV18 with TRBJ2-1; tentative D call: TRBD2 (5 bases). The CDR3 covers 15 residues. V was cut by 2 bases and J by 6 bases, with 14 bases left in between. The germline gives CDR1 KGHSH, CDR2 LQKENI. CDR3 coding DNA: TGTGCCAGCTCACCAGTCCGGGGAGTATTCAATGAGCAGTTCTTC. Residues: CASSPVRGVFNEQFF.

This rearrangement joins TRBV1 to TRBJ2-1; the table's D gene call, TRBD1, was not cross checked with the DNA. TRBV1 is classified as a pseudogene. There are 16 residues in the CDR3. Written as DNA, the CDR3 is TGCACCAGCAGCCATTCCTGTGGGCCCACGTACAATGAGCAGTTCTTC. It specifies CTSSHSCGPTYNEQFF.

This clone was recorded only once. The chain recombines TRBV7-9 with TRBJ2-1; D may be TRBD2 (5 bases). Germline CDR1 is SEHNR and CDR2 is FQNEAQ (reference sequence). Trimming shortened V by 4 bases and J by 6 bases, and 13 bases separated the two germline ends. The CDR3 is 14 residues long. CDR3 region: CASSSLPAGNEQFF. The CDR3 DNA follows: TGTGCCAGCAGCTCCCTACCCGCGGGCAATGAGCAGTTCTTC.

This chain joins TRBV15 and TRBJ2-7; D unclear. The CDR3 is 14 amino acids. Germline V gene data show CDR1 as LNHNV and CDR2 as YYDKDF (reference sequence). V was pared by 8 bases and J by 0 bases, with 14 bases between. The CDR3 sequence is CATYPGVSSYEQYF. The CDR3 nucleotides are TGTGCCACCTACCCCGGAGTCAGCTCCTACGAGCAGTACTTC.

This sequence joins TRBV4-2 and TRBJ2-7, with D perhaps matching TRBD2 (6 bases). Looked up from germline, CDR1 is LGHNA and CDR2 is YNFKEQ. The CDR3 covers 17 residues. V lost 4 bases, J lost 0 bases, and 19 bases lay in between. CDR3 DNA: TGTGCCAGCAGCCGAGAGCAACGGGGGTCGTTCTCCTACGAGCAGTACTTC. Translating gives CASSREQRGSFSYEQYF.

This chain links TRBV4-3 with TRBJ2-7; the D gene is possibly TRBD2 (6 bases). The CDR3 extends over 14 amino acids. CDR1 and CDR2 from the germline V gene are LGHNA and YSLEER. Trimming removed 4 bases from V and 2 bases from J, with 12 bases in between. CDR3 sequence (DNA): TGCGCCAGCAGCCTTGGGACTGACACCTACGAGCAGTACTTC. It translates to CASSLGTDTYEQYF.

This chain links TRBV15 with TRBJ1-5; D not certain. Germline CDR1 LNHNV, CDR2 YYDKDF (reference sequence). The CDR3 consists of 15 residues. The V gene lost 1 base and the J gene lost 0 bases, with 7 bases spanning the gap. CDR3 loop: CATSRVGVSNQPQHF. The CDR3 bases are TGTGCCACCAGCAGAGTTGGGGTTAGCAATCAGCCCCAGCATTTT.

For the CDR3, the DNA is TGTGCCAGCAGCCCTGGAAGCGGGGGGTACAATGAGCAGTTCTTC. Amino acid sequence: CASSPGSGGYNEQFF. The chain uses TRBV5-4 and TRBJ2-1; 9 bases line up with TRBD2. V lost 4 bases and J lost 4; bases outside the gene matches: 6. CDR1 SGHNT and CDR2 YYREEE come from the germline V gene (reference sequence). CDR3 length: 15 residues.

CDR3 residues: CASRTREGLGQPQHF. For the CDR3, the DNA is TGTGCCAGCAGAACTCGGGAGGGGTTAGGTCAGCCCCAGCATTTT. The genes are TRBV2 and TRBJ1-5, with a weak D call TRBD1 (5 bases). The CDR3 totals 15 residues. From germline, CDR1 is SNHLY and CDR2 FYNNEI. Trimming removed 6 bases from V and 6 bases from J, with 18 bases in between.

This rearrangement joins TRBV4-3 to TRBJ2-7; D unresolved. The CDR3 totals 15 residues. Trimming removed 0 bases from V and 5 bases from J, with 14 bases in between. Germline lookup yields CDR1 LGHNA and CDR2 YSLEER. The CDR3, as DNA: TGCGCCAGCAGCCAAGATCTAGGCCGCTTGGACGAGCAGTACTTC. Protein: CASSQDLGRLDEQYF.

This chain links TRBV29-1 with TRBJ2-7; D unresolved. V was trimmed by 3 bases and J by 2 bases, leaving 11 bases between them. The CDR3 totals 13 residues. Looked up from germline, CDR1 is SQVTM and CDR2 is ANQGSEA. CDR3 coding DNA: TGCAGCGTTGATGATGGGATTGCCTACGAGCAGTACTTC. This gives the protein CSVDDGIAYEQYF.

The J gene is TRBJ1-1, the V gene TRBV29-1; D gene unclear. The CDR3 runs to 15 residues. Looked up from germline, CDR1 is SQVTM and CDR2 is ANQGSEA. V was pared by 7 bases and J by 1 base, with 19 bases between. CDR3 sequence: CSGGSFPKGNTEAFF. CDR3 DNA sequence: TGCAGCGGTGGATCCTTCCCGAAAGGGAACACTGAAGCTTTCTTT.

About this clone itself: Other DNA sequences in this sample translate to the same CDR3. The chain recombines TRBV5-1 with TRBJ1-2, with D perhaps TRBD1 (6 bases). CDR1 and CDR2 from the germline V gene are SGHRS and YFSETQ. V was shortened by 0 bases and J by 8 bases, with 8 bases between the two germline ends. The CDR3 has 12 residues. CDR3 in DNA: TGCGCCAGCAGCTTGGAACAGGGCGGCTACACCTTC. This gives the protein CASSLEQGGYTF.

V and J are TRBV6-5 and TRBJ2-5; 7 nucleotides agree with TRBD1. The CDR3 totals 15 residues. J was trimmed by 2 bases and V by 5 bases; bases with no gene match: 8. The germline CDR1 and CDR2 sequences are MNHEY and SVGAGI. The CDR3 DNA reads as TGTGCCAGCAGTAGATACAGGGGATTTCAAGAGACCCAGTACTTC. Amino acid sequence: CASSRYRGFQETQYF.

This clone was seen a few times. This chain joins TRBV2 and TRBJ2-2; perhaps TRBD2 as D (6 bases). The CDR3 length is 13 residues. V lost 7 bases and J lost 1, with 7 bases in between. The germline V gene encodes CDR1 SNHLY and CDR2 FYNNEI. This CDR3 is CASMRENTGELFF. The CDR3 bases are TGTGCCAGCATGCGGGAGAACACCGGGGAGCTGTTTTTT. The entire variable domain, with the rest obtained from reference TRBV2 and TRBJ2-2, is as follows: EPEVTQTPSHQVTQMGQEVILRCVPISNHLYFYWYRQILGQKVEFLVSFYNNEISEKSEIFDDQFSVERPDGSNFTLKIRSTKLEDSAMYFCASMRENTGELFFGEGSRLTVL.

The chain links TRBV7-9 to TRBJ1-1; D might be TRBD1 (5 bases). V gave up 4 bases and J gave up 2 bases, with 17 bases separating them. Germline values: CDR1 SEHNR, CDR2 FQNEAQ (reference sequence). This CDR3 spans 16 amino acids. CDR3 bases: TGTGCCAGCAGCTATAAGTTACAGGAGATAAACACTGAAGCTTTCTTT. Its translation: CASSYKLQEINTEAFF.

This clone was counted a single time. The chain carries TRBV6-2 or TRBV6-3 and TRBJ1-2; a weak D match, TRBD1 (5 bases). V gave up 5 bases and J gave up 7 bases, with 11 bases separating them. Germline V gene data show CDR1 as MNHEY and CDR2 as SVGEGT. The CDR3 totals 12 residues. In DNA form, the CDR3 reads TGTGCCAGCAGTCGCGACAGATTTGGCTACACCTTC. It specifies CASSRDRFGYTF.

This chain joins TRBV6-5 and TRBJ1-1; no clear D. Germline V gene sequence: CDR1 MNHEY, CDR2 SVGAGI. This CDR3 region has 14 residues. V was cut by 6 bases and J by 5 bases, with 16 bases left in between. The DNA of the CDR3 is TGTGCCAGCAGGCCTCGGATCCGCGGGACTGAAGCTTTCTTT. Translation: CASRPRIRGTEAFF.

DNA of the CDR3: TGTGCCAGCTCACCACCTGGGACAGGGCGTTACGAGCAGTACTTC. It yields the protein CASSPPGTGRYEQYF. This chain links TRBV18 with TRBJ2-7; TRBD1 agrees at 9 bases. CDR3 length equals 15 residues. Germline V lookup: CDR1 KGHSH, CDR2 LQKENI. Unmatched junction bases numbered 4, after V lost 0 bases and J lost 4 bases.

The chain joins TRBV5-8 to TRBJ2-1; 10 bases align to TRBD2. Germline loops: CDR1 SGHTS, CDR2 YDEGEE. Germline trimming cut 0 bases from V and 8 bases from J; bases unmatched to any gene: 8. The CDR3 consists of 16 residues. The CDR3 sequence is CASSLEASGSWYEQFF. The CDR3 DNA is TGTGCCAGCAGCTTGGAGGCTAGCGGGAGTTGGTATGAGCAGTTCTTC.

V usage is TRBV28 and J usage is TRBJ1-5; D is ambiguous. With 6 bases removed from V and 0 bases from J, the gap between germline ends came to 12 bases. This CDR3 spans 15 amino acids. The germline CDR1 and CDR2 sequences are MDHEN and SYDVKM. The CDR3 sequence is CASSISLVSNQPQHF. CDR3 nucleotide sequence: TGTGCCAGCAGCATCTCTCTGGTTAGCAATCAGCCCCAGCATTTT.

The V call is TRBV28, the J call TRBJ2-7; D is ambiguous. Germline CDR1 reads MDHEN; CDR2 reads SYDVKM. The CDR3 extends over 15 amino acids. Trimming took off 1 base at V and 0 bases at J, with 10 bases between the two ends. CDR3 region: CASSLSTRHSYEQYF. The CDR3 nucleotides are TGTGCCAGCAGTTTATCTACCAGACACTCCTACGAGCAGTACTTC.

This chain uses TRBV5-1 with TRBJ2-1, with D possibly TRBD1 on 6 matching bases. Between the trimmed V and J ends, which lost 4 bases and 0 bases, there was a span of 11 bases. Germline CDR1 is SGHRS and CDR2 is YFSETQ. CDR3 length: 15 amino acids. The CDR3 loop reads CASSLGQSSYNEQFF. The CDR3 nucleotides read TGCGCCAGCAGCCTGGGACAAAGCTCCTACAATGAGCAGTTCTTC.

The rearrangement uses TRBV6-5 and TRBJ1-2, with 9 bases identical to TRBD1. J lost 4 bases, V lost 6 bases, and 6 bases had no gene match. The CDR3 spans 14 residues. CDR1 and CDR2 (germline): MNHEY, SVGAGI. CDR3 in amino acids: CASSFDRGAYGYTF. The CDR3 nucleotides read TGTGCCAGCAGCTTCGACAGGGGGGCCTATGGCTACACCTTC.

The V gene is TRBV24-1, the J gene TRBJ2-5; D is undetermined. This CDR3 has 12 residues. Germline V CDR1 and CDR2: KGHDR, SFDVKD. V was trimmed by 3 bases and J by 7 bases, leaving 8 bases between them. The DNA for the CDR3 is TGTGCCACCAGTGATCGTCGTCTGACCCAGTACTTC. It codes for CATSDRRLTQYF.